This T cell receptor (beta chain) was retrieved from a study of a mutant IDH1 vaccine in newly diagnosed glioma. Study information: Commencement of vaccination occurred 4-6 weeks following radiotherapy alone, or concurrently with temozolomide cycles. Sex among treated patients split roughly 62% male, approximately 38% female; mean age was roughly 40 years.

This CDR3 region has 19 residues. The V and J ends lost 6 bases and 1 base, in that order; junction bases with no gene match: 10. CDR1 LNHDA and CDR2 SQIVND come from the germline V gene (reference sequence). Repertoires were generated with immunoSEQ multiplex PCR, while TCRdb's copy carries only in-frame clones and drops some. The sample includes roughly 28,000 clones, roughly three quarters seen only once; the top ten take roughly 6.6%. Study-level results: Apparently, pseudoprogression bore no relation to changes among the top peripheral T cell clonotypes.

Documented time point: week 5, during vaccination. The vaccine gave 300 ug of a 20-mer mutant IDH1 peptide subcutaneously per dose. To note about this clone: Antigen: not known.

V usage is TRBV19 and J usage is TRBJ2-2; 14 positions match TRBD2. Sequencing used PBMCs, obtained from a glioma patient whose treatment included an IDH1 peptide vaccine. The TCR was taken from a man in his forties with glioma. Some clones in this sample may be carry-over from other donors' samples. The CDR3 spells CASRPRGLAGAVNTGELFF. DNA for the CDR3: TGTGCCAGTAGACCCAGGGGACTAGCGGGGGCTGTGAACACCGGGGAGCTGTTTTTT.